Below, 16 T cell receptor beta chains from the same sample are listed, as sequenced in a study of blood T cells in healthy people across ages. Then a second PCR, running about 6 to 11 cycles, was carried out with a sample-barcoded 5' primer and a J-beta primer mix. TCRdb re-called the 5' RACE reads through MiXCR, storing one row per CDR3 protein. Among over 1,500,000 distinct CDR3 sequences, 40% to 55% were seen once, and the ten largest hold around 2.1%. Material: blood. These receptors originate from a woman in her thirties or forties in good health.

The rearrangement uses TRBV6-2 or TRBV6-3 and TRBJ2-3; no definite D call. V lost 4 bases and J 8 bases, leaving 13 bases between the germline ends. The germline V gene has CDR1 MNHEY and CDR2 SVGEGT. CDR3 length: 13 residues. Here the CDR3 reads CASSCDGPATQYF. In DNA form, the CDR3 reads TGTGCCAGCAGTTGCGACGGACCAGCTACGCAGTATTTT.

V gene TRBV16 combines with J gene TRBJ2-3, with TRBD2 matching over 7 bases. The CDR3 length is 16 residues. Germline lookup yields CDR1 KGHSY and CDR2 FQNENV. Losses at the gene ends were 4 bases for V and 7 bases for J; bases not matched to a gene: 14. The CDR3 loop is CASSPNRSGNRNTQYF. In DNA, the CDR3 is TGTGCCAGCAGCCCAAATAGGAGCGGGAATCGGAATACGCAGTATTTT.

This clonotype was observed a few times. The gene calls are TRBV12-3 or TRBV12-4 and TRBJ2-1; D gene uncertain. CDR3 size: 14 residues. The ends were cut back, 5 bases at V and 8 bases at J, with 16 bases in the middle. The CDR3 region is CASSVPIRSYEQFF. CDR3 bases: TGTGCCAGCAGTGTACCGATACGATCGTATGAGCAGTTCTTC.

This clonotype was seen just once. This sequence joins TRBV2 and TRBJ2-7; 12 bases are shared with TRBD2. The DNA end lines up better with TRBJ2-4; the J call may be wrong. The CDR3 extends over 13 amino acids. Per germline, CDR1 SNHLY and CDR2 FYNNEI. CDR3 amino acids: CASLGLAGSIQYF. The DNA of the CDR3 is TGTGCCAGCCTAGGACTAGCGGGATCCATTCAGTACTTC.

This clonotype has more than one count but fewer than ten. V usage is TRBV7-9 and J usage is TRBJ1-2; 9 nucleotides line up with TRBD1. Germline V gene sequence: CDR1 SEHNR, CDR2 FQNEAQ (reference sequence). Unmatched junction bases numbered 13, after V lost 4 bases and J lost 4 bases. This CDR3 has 17 amino acids. CDR3 nucleotides: TGTGCCAGCAGCTCAAGCGGTCTACAGGGGGCTAGCTATGGCTACACCTTC. Protein product: CASSSSGLQGASYGYTF.

This clonotype turned up a few times. The chain is built from TRBV4-1 and TRBJ2-1; D ambiguous. The germline V gene encodes CDR1 MGHRA and CDR2 YSYEKL. The V gene lost 0 bases and the J gene lost 4 bases, with 10 bases spanning the gap. This CDR3 has 15 amino acids. CDR3 DNA sequence: TGCGCCAGCAGCCAAGATCCGCCCAGATACAATGAGCAGTTCTTC. This gives the protein CASSQDPPRYNEQFF.

The chain employs TRBV4-3 and TRBJ1-2, with a tentative D call TRBD1 (5 bases). Per the germline V gene, CDR1 is LGHNA and CDR2 is YSLEER. This CDR3 region has 16 residues. The ends were cut back, 2 bases at V and 7 bases at J, with 20 bases in the middle. Written as DNA, the CDR3 is TGCGCCAGCAGCCAATTCTTGGCGGGGGAATCGGGTGGCTACACCTTC. Translated: CASSQFLAGESGGYTF.

The CDR3, as DNA: TGTGCCAGCAGTTTCGGATTAAGGGACAGGGGGTTCTACAATGAGCAGTTCTTC. Protein product: CASSFGLRDRGFYNEQFF. This chain links TRBV27 with TRBJ2-1; 11 bases are a match to TRBD1. Germline V gene data show CDR1 as MNHEY and CDR2 as SMNVEV (reference sequence). The CDR3 runs to 18 residues. V was clipped by 3 bases and J by 3 bases; unmatched bases: 10.

This clonotype has more than one count but fewer than ten. V gene TRBV7-9 combines with J gene TRBJ2-1; D may be TRBD1 (6 bases). Germline V gives CDR1 SEHNR, CDR2 FQNEAQ (reference sequence). With 3 bases removed from V and 5 bases from J, the gap between germline ends came to 14 bases. This CDR3 has 15 residues. CDR3 coding DNA: TGTGCCAGCAGCTTTAGAACAGGGACGGACAATGAGCAGTTCTTC. Protein product: CASSFRTGTDNEQFF.

V usage is TRBV29-1 and J usage is TRBJ2-3, with TRBD1 identical over 7 bases. V lost 1 base and J lost 3; bases outside the gene matches: 4. CDR1 is SQVTM and CDR2 is ANQGSEA in the germline V gene. This CDR3 has 14 amino acids. The CDR3 DNA reads TGCAGCGTTGAAGGCCCAGGGGGAACAGATACGCAGTATTTT. It translates to CSVEGPGGTDTQYF.

There are a few counts of this clonotype. The chain employs TRBV6-5 and TRBJ1-4, with 10 bases that match TRBD1. Germline V gives CDR1 MNHEY, CDR2 SVGAGI. Trimming took 6 bases from V and 7 from J; bases not matched to a gene: 5. The CDR3 runs to 14 residues. The CDR3 spells CASSTGQGTEKLFF. CDR3 nucleotide sequence: TGTGCCAGCAGCACGGGACAGGGGACTGAAAAACTGTTTTTT.

This chain connects TRBV15 to TRBJ1-2; D remains ambiguous. Germline V gives CDR1 LNHNV, CDR2 YYDKDF (reference sequence). This CDR3 is built from 13 residues. Trimming removed 0 bases at V and 4 bases at J, with 6 bases between. This CDR3 reads CATSRDRIYGYTF. DNA of the CDR3: TGTGCCACCAGCAGAGATCGTATCTATGGCTACACCTTC. The whole variable domain, filled in from reference TRBV15 and TRBJ1-2, reads DAMVIQNPRYQVTQFGKPVTLSCSQTLNHNVMYWYQQKSSQAPKLLFHYYDKDFNNEADTPDNFQSRRPNTSFCFLDIRSPGLGDTAMYLCATSRDRIYGYTFGSGTRLTVV.

The chain employs TRBV6-2 or TRBV6-3 and TRBJ2-1; TRBD1 aligns across 9 bases. V lost 5 bases, J lost 6 bases, and 8 bases stayed unmatched. Per the germline V gene, CDR1 is MNHEY and CDR2 is SVGEGT. There are 15 residues in the CDR3. CDR3 loop: CASSTGGQGPNEQFF. The CDR3 DNA sequence: TGTGCCAGCAGTACCGGGGGACAGGGTCCCAATGAGCAGTTCTTC.

The rearrangement uses TRBV29-1 and TRBJ2-6; 7 nucleotides match TRBD2. Germline assignment: CDR1 SQVTM and CDR2 ANQGSEA. V dropped 4 bases and J dropped 0; count of bases not matched to a gene: 15. CDR3 length: 19 amino acids. The CDR3 DNA reads as TGCAGCGTTGTTCAGGAAATGGGGGGGATCCCCTCTGGGGCCAACGTCCTGACTTTC. Translated, it gives CSVVQEMGGIPSGANVLTF.

The chain couples TRBV28 to TRBJ1-5; no clear D gene. This CDR3 region has 15 residues. V lost 7 bases, J lost 4 bases, and 17 bases lay in between. The germline gives CDR1 MDHEN, CDR2 SYDVKM. CDR3 nucleotide sequence: TGTGCCAGCATCTCTGGGGAAGGGCTGAATCAGCCCCAGCATTTT. Translating it yields CASISGEGLNQPQHF.

The CDR3 nucleotides are TGTGCCAGCAGCCCCGGGGGGCAGGGAGGTGATGAAAAACTGTTTTTT. Translating it yields CASSPGGQGGDEKLFF. This chain joins TRBV7-2 and TRBJ1-4; a possible D gene is TRBD1 (6 bases). CDR3 size: 16 residues. Trimming shortened V by 5 bases and J by 6 bases, and 19 bases separated the two germline ends. From germline, CDR1 is SGHTA and CDR2 FQGNSA.